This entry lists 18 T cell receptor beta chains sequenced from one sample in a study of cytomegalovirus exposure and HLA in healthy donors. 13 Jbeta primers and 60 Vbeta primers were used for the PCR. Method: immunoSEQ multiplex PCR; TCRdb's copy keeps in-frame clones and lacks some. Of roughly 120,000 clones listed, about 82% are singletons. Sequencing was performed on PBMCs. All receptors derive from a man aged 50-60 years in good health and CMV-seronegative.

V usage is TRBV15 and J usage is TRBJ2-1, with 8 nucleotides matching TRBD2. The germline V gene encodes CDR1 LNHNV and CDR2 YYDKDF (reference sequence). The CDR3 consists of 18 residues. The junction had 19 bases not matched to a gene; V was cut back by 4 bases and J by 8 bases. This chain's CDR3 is CATSTRPISRGVSDEQFF. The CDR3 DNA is TGTGCCACCAGCACACGGCCCATCTCGCGGGGGGTGAGCGATGAGCAGTTCTTC.

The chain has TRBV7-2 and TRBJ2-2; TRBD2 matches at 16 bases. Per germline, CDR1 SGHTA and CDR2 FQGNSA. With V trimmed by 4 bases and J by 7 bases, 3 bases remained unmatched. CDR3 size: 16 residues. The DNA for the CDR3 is TGTGCCAGCAGCTCGGGACTAGCGGGGGGGCTCGGGGAGCTGTTTTTT. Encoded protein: CASSSGLAGGLGELFF.

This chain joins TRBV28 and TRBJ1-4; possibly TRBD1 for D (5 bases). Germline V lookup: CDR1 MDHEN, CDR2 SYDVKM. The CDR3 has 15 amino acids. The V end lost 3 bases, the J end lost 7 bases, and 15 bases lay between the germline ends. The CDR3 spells CASSFSGQGGEKLFF. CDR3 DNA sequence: TGTGCCAGCAGTTTTTCAGGGCAGGGCGGTGAAAAACTGTTTTTT. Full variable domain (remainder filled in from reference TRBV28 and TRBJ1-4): DVKVTQSSRYLVKRTGEKVFLECVQDMDHENMFWYRQDPGLGLRLIYFSYDVKMKEKGDIPEGYSVSREKKERFSLILESASTNQTSMYLCASSFSGQGGEKLFFGSGTQLSVL.

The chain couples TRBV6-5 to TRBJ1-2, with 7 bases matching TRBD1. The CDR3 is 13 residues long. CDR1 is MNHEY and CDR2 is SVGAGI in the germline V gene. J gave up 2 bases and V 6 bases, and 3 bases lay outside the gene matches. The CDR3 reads CASRAGQNYGYTF. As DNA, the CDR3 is TGTGCCAGCAGGGCGGGACAGAACTATGGCTACACCTTC.

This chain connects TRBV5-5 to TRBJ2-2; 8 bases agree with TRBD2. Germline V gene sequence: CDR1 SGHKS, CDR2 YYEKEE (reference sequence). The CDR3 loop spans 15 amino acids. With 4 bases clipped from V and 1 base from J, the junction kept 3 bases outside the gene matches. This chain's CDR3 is CASSAGGMNTGELFF. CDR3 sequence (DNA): TGTGCCAGCAGCGCGGGGGGAATGAACACCGGGGAGCTGTTTTTT.

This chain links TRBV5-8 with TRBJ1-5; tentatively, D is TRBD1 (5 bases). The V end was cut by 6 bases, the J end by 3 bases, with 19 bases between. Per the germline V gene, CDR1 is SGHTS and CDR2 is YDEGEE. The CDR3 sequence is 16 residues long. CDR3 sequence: CASKVRRRDYNQPQHF. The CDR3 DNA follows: TGTGCCAGCAAAGTCCGGCGCAGGGACTACAATCAGCCCCAGCATTTT.

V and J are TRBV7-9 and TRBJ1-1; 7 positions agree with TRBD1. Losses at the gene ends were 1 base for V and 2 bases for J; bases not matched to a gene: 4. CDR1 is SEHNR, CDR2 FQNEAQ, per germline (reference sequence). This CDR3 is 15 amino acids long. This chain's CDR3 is CASSLGTGVNTEAFF. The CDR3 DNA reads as TGTGCCAGCAGCTTAGGGACAGGAGTTAACACTGAAGCTTTCTTT. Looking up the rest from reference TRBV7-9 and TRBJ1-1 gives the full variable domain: DTGVSQNPRHKITKRGQNVTFRCDPISEHNRLYWYRQTLGQGPEFLTYFQNEAQLEKSRLLSDRFSAERPKGSFSTLEIQRTEQGDSAMYLCASSLGTGVNTEAFFGQGTRLTVV.

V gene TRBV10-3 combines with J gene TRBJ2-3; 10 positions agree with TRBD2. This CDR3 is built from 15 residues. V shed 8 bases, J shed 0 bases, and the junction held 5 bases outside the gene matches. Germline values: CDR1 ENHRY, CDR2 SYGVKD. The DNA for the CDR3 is TGTGCCATCGCCGGGACTAGCGCTAGCACAGATACGCAGTATTTT. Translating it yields CAIAGTSASTDTQYF.

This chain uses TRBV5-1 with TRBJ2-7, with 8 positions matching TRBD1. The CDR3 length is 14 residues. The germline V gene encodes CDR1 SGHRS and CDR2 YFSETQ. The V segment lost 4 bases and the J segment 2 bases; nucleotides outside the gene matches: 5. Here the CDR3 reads CASSNGQGAYEQYF. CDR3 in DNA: TGCGCCAGCAGCAACGGACAGGGAGCCTACGAGCAGTACTTC.

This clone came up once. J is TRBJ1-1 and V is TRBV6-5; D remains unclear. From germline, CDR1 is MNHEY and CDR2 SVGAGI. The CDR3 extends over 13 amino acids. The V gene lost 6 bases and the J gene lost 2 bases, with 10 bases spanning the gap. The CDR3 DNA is TGTGCCAGCAGCGCTACAGAAAACACTGAAGCTTTCTTT. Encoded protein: CASSATENTEAFF.

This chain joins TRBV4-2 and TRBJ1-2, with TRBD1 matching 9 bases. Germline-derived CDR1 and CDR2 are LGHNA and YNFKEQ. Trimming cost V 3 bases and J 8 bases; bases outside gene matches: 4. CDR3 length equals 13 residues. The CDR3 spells CASSQRTGDGYTF. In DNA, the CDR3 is TGTGCCAGCAGCCAGAGGACAGGGGACGGCTACACCTTC.

CDR3 loop: CASSSSGGEQFF. In nucleotides, the CDR3 is TGTGCCAGCAGCTCTAGCGGGGGAGAGCAGTTCTTC. The J gene is TRBJ2-1, the V gene TRBV5-6, with TRBD2 matching 10 bases. The V gene's germline CDR1 is SGHDT and CDR2 YYEEEE. This CDR3 has 12 residues. V was clipped by 3 bases and J by 10 bases; unmatched bases: 1. The full variable domain, completed using reference TRBV5-6 and TRBJ2-1, is DAGVTQSPTHLIKTRGQQVTLRCSPKSGHDTVSWYQQALGQGPQFIFQYYEEEERQRGNFPDRFSGHQFPNYSSELNVNALLLGDSALYLCASSSSGGEQFFGPGTRLTVL.

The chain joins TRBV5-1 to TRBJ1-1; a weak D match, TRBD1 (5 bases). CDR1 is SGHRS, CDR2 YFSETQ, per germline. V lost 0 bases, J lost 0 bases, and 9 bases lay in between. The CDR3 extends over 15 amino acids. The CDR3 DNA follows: TGCGCCAGCAGCTTGGCCGACAGAATGAACACTGAAGCTTTCTTT. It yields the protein CASSLADRMNTEAFF.

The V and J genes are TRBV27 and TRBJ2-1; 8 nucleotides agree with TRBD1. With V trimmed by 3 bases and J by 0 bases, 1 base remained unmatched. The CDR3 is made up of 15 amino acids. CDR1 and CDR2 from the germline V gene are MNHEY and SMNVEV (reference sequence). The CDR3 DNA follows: TGTGCCAGCAGTTTTGACAGGGGCTCCTACAATGAGCAGTTCTTC. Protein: CASSFDRGSYNEQFF.

The CDR3 sequence is CASSQGNWGSNTEAFF. CDR3 DNA sequence: TGTGCCAGCAGCCAAGGAAATTGGGGCTCGAACACTGAAGCTTTCTTT. The J gene is TRBJ1-1, the V gene TRBV4-2, with D perhaps matching TRBD1 (5 bases). The CDR3 is 16 amino acids. Germline V CDR1 and CDR2: LGHNA, YNFKEQ. Trimming pared 1 base from V and 1 base from J, leaving 13 bases between.

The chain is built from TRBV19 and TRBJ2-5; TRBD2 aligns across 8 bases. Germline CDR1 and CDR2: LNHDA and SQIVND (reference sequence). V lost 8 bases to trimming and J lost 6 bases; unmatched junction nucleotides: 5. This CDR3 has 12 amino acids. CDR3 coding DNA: TGTGCCAGTGGGACTAGTGGTCAGACCCAGTACTTC. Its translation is CASGTSGQTQYF. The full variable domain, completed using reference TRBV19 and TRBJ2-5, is DGGITQSPKYLFRKEGQNVTLSCEQNLNHDAMYWYRQDPGQGLRLIYYSQIVNDFQKGDIAEGYSVSREKKESFPLTVTSAQKNPTAFYLCASGTSGQTQYFGPGTRLLVL.

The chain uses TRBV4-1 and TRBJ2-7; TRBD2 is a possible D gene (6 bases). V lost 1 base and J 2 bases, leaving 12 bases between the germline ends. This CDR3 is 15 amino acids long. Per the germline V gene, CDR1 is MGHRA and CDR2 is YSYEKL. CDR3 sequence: CASSQVGTSTYEQYF. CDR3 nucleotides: TGCGCCAGCAGCCAAGTGGGGACTTCTACCTACGAGCAGTACTTC.

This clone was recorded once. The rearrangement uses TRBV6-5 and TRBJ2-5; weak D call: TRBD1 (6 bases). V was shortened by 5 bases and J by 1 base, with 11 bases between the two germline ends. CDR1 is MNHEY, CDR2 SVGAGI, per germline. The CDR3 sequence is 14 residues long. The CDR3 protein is CASSRGQVQETQYF. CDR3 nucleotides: TGTGCCAGCAGTCGGGGACAAGTCCAAGAGACCCAGTACTTC.